What follows are 27 T cell receptor beta chains derived from one specimen sequenced in a study of vaccination and CD4 T cells after COVID-19. Sample time point: late sampling 161 to 241 days after vaccination in three convalescent patients. As for treatment: roughly 10-day PBMC culture with coronavirus spike peptide pools or control peptides (ViraFEST assay). Their antigen targets remain unknown. The Oncomine TCR Beta short-read assay was what sequenced the DNA obtained from cultured CD4+ T cells. MiXCR was run by TCRdb on the PCR reads, yielding one entry per CDR3 protein. The data contain over 20,000 distinct CDR3 sequences, roughly 30% of them seen just once; the ten biggest clones take up about 2.5%. The sequences come from CD4+ T cells from blood, cultured in vitro, collected about 7 months after SARS-CoV-2 vaccination. All receptors derive from a human donor who had recovered from COVID-19.

For this clonotype: At one of its ends the junction is not consistent with the germline gene, which may arise from a read error. The chain carries TRBV7-9 and TRBJ2-7, with 7 bases aligning to TRBD2. Germline CDR1 and CDR2: SEHNR and FQNEAQ (reference sequence). The CDR3 extends over 16 amino acids. CDR3 region: CASSLVLAGADYGQYF. CDR3 in DNA: TGTGCCAGCAGCTTGGTCCTGGCGGGAGCCGACTACGGGCAGTACTTC.

This clonotype rates as medium-sized (0.01 to 0.1%). The J gene is TRBJ2-5, the V gene TRBV20-1, with 8 bases aligning to TRBD2. V lost 1 base to trimming and J lost 1 base; unmatched junction nucleotides: 2. This CDR3 contains 14 residues. The germline V gene has CDR1 DFQATT and CDR2 SNEGSKA (reference sequence). This CDR3 reads CSARASGPQETQYF. The CDR3 DNA reads as TGCAGTGCTAGAGCTAGCGGGCCCCAAGAGACCCAGTACTTC.

The chain joins TRBV18 to TRBJ2-7; unclear D gene. The CDR3 length is 13 residues. CDR1 is KGHSH, CDR2 LQKENI, per germline. V was shortened by 5 bases and J by 0 bases, with 8 bases between the two germline ends. CDR3 amino acids: CASSSLPSYEQYF. The CDR3 DNA reads TGTGCCAGCTCATCCCTACCCTCCTACGAGCAGTACTTC.

The chain carries TRBV20-1 and TRBJ1-1, with D perhaps matching TRBD1 (6 bases). The CDR3 is 14 amino acids. The V end was cut by 6 bases, the J end by 2 bases, with 16 bases between. The germline gives CDR1 DFQATT, CDR2 SNEGSKA (reference sequence). CDR3: CSAENRESNTEAFF. Written as DNA, the CDR3 is TGCAGTGCAGAGAACAGGGAAAGTAACACTGAAGCTTTCTTT.

This clonotype was counted only a few times. Written as DNA, the CDR3 is TGTGCCAGTAAGGGGACTAGCGGGAATCCCCCCTACGAGCAGTACTTC. Amino acids: CASKGTSGNPPYEQYF. V and J are TRBV19 and TRBJ2-7, with 13 bases that match TRBD2. V was clipped by 7 bases and J by 2 bases; unmatched bases: 8. Germline V CDR1 and CDR2: LNHDA, SQIVND (reference sequence). The CDR3 is 16 amino acids.

As for this clonotype: Germline and junction disagree at one end, which may indicate a read error. This chain links TRBV7-7 with TRBJ1-6; D remains unclear. CDR1 and CDR2 (germline): SSHAT, FNYEAQ (reference sequence). The CDR3 contains 13 residues. The CDR3 reads CASSSDENSPLHF. CDR3 DNA sequence: TGTGCTAGCAGCTCGGACGAGAATTCACCCCTCCACTTT.

This chain links TRBV5-1 with TRBJ2-5; TRBD1 might be the D (6 bases). V shed 4 bases and J shed 1 base, with 17 bases lying between them. Germline loops: CDR1 SGHRS, CDR2 YFSETQ. CDR3 length: 16 residues. The CDR3 protein is CASSRRPQGPQETQYF. CDR3 DNA: TGCGCCAGCAGCAGAAGGCCCCAGGGGCCCCAAGAGACCCAGTACTTC. Supplemented by reference TRBV5-1 and TRBJ2-5, the full variable domain reads KAGVTQTPRYLIKTRGQQVTLSCSPISGHRSVSWYQQTPGQGLQFLFEYFSETQRNKGNFPGRFSGRQFSNSRSEMNVSTLELGDSALYLCASSRRPQGPQETQYFGPGTRLLVL.

The chain links TRBV6-5 to TRBJ2-5; TRBD1 matches 7 bases. Losses at the gene ends were 0 bases for V and 5 bases for J; bases not matched to a gene: 12. This CDR3 spans 17 amino acids. The germline CDR1 and CDR2 sequences are MNHEY and SVGAGI. CDR3 coding DNA: TGTGCCAGCAGTTACTCAGGGGGCGCTATCCCATTGGAGACCCAGTACTTC. It specifies CASSYSGGAIPLETQYF.

The V call is TRBV28, the J call TRBJ2-5; TRBD2 agrees at 9 bases. With 5 bases clipped from V and 4 bases from J, the junction kept 14 bases outside the gene matches. This CDR3 has 17 residues. CDR1 is MDHEN, CDR2 SYDVKM, per germline. CDR3: CASSIRLLAGAAETQYF. CDR3 in DNA: TGTGCCAGCAGTATAAGACTCTTAGCGGGAGCGGCAGAGACCCAGTACTTC.

This chain connects TRBV7-2 to TRBJ1-2, with TRBD1 as a possible D gene (5 bases). CDR1 is SGHTA and CDR2 is FQGNSA in the germline V gene. V was pared by 3 bases and J by 0 bases, with 11 bases between. The CDR3 spans 15 residues. The CDR3 sequence: CASSFRDGTNYGYTF. The CDR3 nucleotides are TGTGCCAGCAGCTTTAGGGACGGCACTAACTATGGCTACACCTTC.

The rearrangement joins TRBV6-5 to TRBJ2-1; a weak D match, TRBD2 (5 bases). CDR1 and CDR2 (germline): MNHEY, SVGAGI. This CDR3 region has 15 residues. The ends were cut back, 6 bases at V and 5 bases at J, with 17 bases in the middle. CDR3: CASRYTSGTNNEQFF. The CDR3 region has the DNA TGTGCCAGCAGATACACCAGCGGAACGAACAATGAGCAGTTCTTC.

J is TRBJ2-1 and V is TRBV27; D is possibly TRBD2 (6 bases). The CDR3 contains 16 residues. Germline assignment: CDR1 MNHEY and CDR2 SMNVEV (reference sequence). V was trimmed by 6 bases and J by 4 bases, leaving 19 bases between them. In nucleotides, the CDR3 is TGTGCCAGCAGGTCGGCTTTGGGACGGGAGTACAATGAGCAGTTCTTC. Encoded protein: CASRSALGREYNEQFF.

V is TRBV5-1 and J is TRBJ2-1; D not certain. This CDR3 comprises 14 residues. V gave up 0 bases and J gave up 0 bases, with 4 bases separating them. Looked up from germline, CDR1 is SGHRS and CDR2 is YFSETQ. The CDR3 spells CASSLDSSYNEQFF. In DNA, the CDR3 is TGCGCCAGCAGCTTGGACAGCTCCTACAATGAGCAGTTCTTC.

The V gene is TRBV5-4, the J gene TRBJ1-2; 8 bases line up with TRBD1. Unmatched junction bases numbered 11, after V lost 3 bases and J lost 7 bases. The V gene's germline CDR1 is SGHNT and CDR2 YYREEE (reference sequence). This CDR3 contains 15 residues. This chain's CDR3 is CASSSAGTGGLGYTF. DNA of the CDR3: TGTGCCAGCAGCTCCGCCGGGACAGGAGGGCTTGGCTACACCTTC.

The V and J genes are TRBV20-1 and TRBJ1-4; weak D call: TRBD1 (5 bases). The CDR3 contains 13 residues. Germline V gives CDR1 DFQATT, CDR2 SNEGSKA (reference sequence). Trimming pared 2 bases from V and 6 bases from J, leaving 10 bases between. The DNA of the CDR3 is TGCAGTGCTAGAAGAGGGACTGATGAAAAACTGTTTTTT. Its protein product is CSARRGTDEKLFF.

The chain recombines TRBV6-4 with TRBJ1-1; TRBD1 aligns across 9 bases. J was trimmed by 3 bases and V by 6 bases; bases with no gene match: 8. The length of the CDR3 is 15 residues. Germline-derived CDR1 and CDR2 are MRHNA and SNTAGT. The CDR3 nucleotides read TGTGCCAGCAGGGGGGACAGGGCCGAATACACTGAAGCTTTCTTT. Translated: CASRGDRAEYTEAFF.

The chain recombines TRBV19 with TRBJ1-1; D is unclear. The CDR3 spans 13 residues. Trimming removed 3 bases from V and 5 bases from J, with 10 bases in between. Germline V gives CDR1 LNHDA, CDR2 SQIVND (reference sequence). The DNA of the CDR3 is TGTGCCAGTAGTATTAGTGTTAGGACTGAAGCTTTCTTT. Translation gives CASSISVRTEAFF.

The DNA for the CDR3 is TGTGCCAGCAGTTTCGGGCGTGATGAGCAGTTCTTC. Protein product: CASSFGRDEQFF. This chain joins TRBV12-3 or TRBV12-4 and TRBJ2-1; no reliable D call. Trimming removed 3 bases at V and 8 bases at J, with 8 bases between. This CDR3 is 12 amino acids long.

The V call is TRBV6-5, the J call TRBJ2-3, with D tentatively TRBD1 (5 bases). Germline assignment: CDR1 MNHEY and CDR2 SVGAGI. This CDR3 is 17 amino acids long. The ends were cut back, 3 bases at V and 3 bases at J, with 19 bases in the middle. The CDR3 region has the DNA TGTGCCAGCAGTTATCAACCGGGCCCCAAGGGGACAGATACGCAGTATTTT. Translated: CASSYQPGPKGTDTQYF.

This clonotype occurred a few times. This sequence joins TRBV6-5 and TRBJ2-7; no reliable D call. Trimming shortened V by 0 bases and J by 9 bases, and 12 bases separated the two germline ends. The CDR3 has 13 amino acids. Germline lookup yields CDR1 MNHEY and CDR2 SVGAGI. The CDR3 bases are TGTGCCAGCAGTTACTCGGCCCGCCTCGGGCAGTACTTC. Its translation is CASSYSARLGQYF.

This chain joins TRBV6-5 and TRBJ1-2; 9 bases fit TRBD1. The CDR3 is 14 amino acids. The germline gives CDR1 MNHEY, CDR2 SVGAGI. After removal of 4 bases from V and 4 bases from J, the junction contained 4 bases not matched to a gene. Here the CDR3 reads CASSSTTGGYGYTF. For the CDR3, the DNA is TGTGCCAGCAGTTCAACGACAGGGGGCTATGGCTACACCTTC.

This clonotype was observed a few times. The chain employs TRBV6-1 and TRBJ2-5, with a weak D call TRBD1 (6 bases). Germline V gives CDR1 MNHNS, CDR2 SASEGT. The V end was cut by 4 bases, the J end by 5 bases, with 11 bases between. The CDR3 is 13 amino acids. The CDR3 DNA follows: TGTGCCAGCAGTGCTGGGGGCTTGGAGACCCAGTACTTC. This translates into CASSAGGLETQYF.

The chain recombines TRBV19 with TRBJ2-3; possible D gene TRBD1, 5 bases. This CDR3 has 14 residues. V shed 4 bases and J shed 3 bases, with 11 bases lying between them. Per germline, CDR1 LNHDA and CDR2 SQIVND (reference sequence). The CDR3, as DNA: TGTGCCAGTAGTAAAGGGGTCGGAACAGATACGCAGTATTTT. Translating it yields CASSKGVGTDTQYF.

The chain recombines TRBV7-3 with TRBJ1-2; D is possibly TRBD1 (5 bases). The CDR3 is 13 residues long. Germline V gene data show CDR1 as SGHTA and CDR2 as FQGTGA. Between the trimmed V and J ends, which lost 3 bases and 10 bases, there was a span of 15 bases. The CDR3 protein is CASSFSRQGDYTF. Written as DNA, the CDR3 is TGTGCCAGCAGCTTCTCCAGGCAAGGGGACTACACCTTC.

On this clonotype itself: A much larger clonotype is one base distant, so this may be a read error. The chain couples TRBV20-1 to TRBJ1-5; perhaps TRBD1 as D (6 bases). The germline V gene has CDR1 DFQATT and CDR2 SNEGSKA (reference sequence). This CDR3 comprises 15 residues. CDR3 in DNA: TGCAATGCTAGAGGGGCGGGGGGCAACAATCAGCCCCAGCATTTT. Its protein is CNARGAGGNNQPQHF.

The rearrangement uses TRBV7-8 and TRBJ2-3; D is unresolved. The germline CDR1 and CDR2 sequences are SGHVS and FQNEAQ. The CDR3 length is 11 residues. V was clipped by 6 bases and J by 3 bases, with 4 bases between them. The CDR3 spells CASRLTDTQYF. CDR3 DNA sequence: TGTGCCAGCAGATTGACAGATACGCAGTATTTT.

This clonotype was observed a handful of times. The genes are TRBV20-1 and TRBJ1-1, with D hard to call. CDR3 length: 14 amino acids. V lost 0 bases, J lost 4 bases, and 12 bases lay in between. The V gene's germline CDR1 is DFQATT and CDR2 SNEGSKA (reference sequence). CDR3 sequence: CSARDRRGGTEAFF. The CDR3 nucleotides read TGCAGTGCTAGAGATCGTCGGGGAGGCACTGAAGCTTTCTTT.